One sample yielded the 3 T cell receptor beta chains listed below, sequenced in a study of shared clonotypes between healthy human individuals. TCRdb keeps only in-frame clones here, not all; method: immunoSEQ multiplex PCR. The sample holds 2 million to 2.5 million clones, roughly 95% seen once. The sample comprised naive CD4+ T cells sorted from blood. The subset is: CD45RA+ positively selected. These receptors all come from a man younger than 30 in good health.

The V call is TRBV28, the J call TRBJ2-3, with TRBD2 identical over 7 bases. The CDR3 runs 14 residues. Unmatched junction bases numbered 5, after V lost 5 bases and J lost 3 bases. CDR1 and CDR2 (germline): MDHEN, SYDVKM. The CDR3 DNA reads as TGTGCCAGCAGTCGCGCGGGGGAGACAGATACGCAGTATTTT. Protein sequence: CASSRAGETDTQYF.

V is TRBV29-1 and J is TRBJ2-7; D is uncertain. This CDR3 contains 12 residues. Germline V gives CDR1 SQVTM, CDR2 ANQGSEA. V lost 5 bases and J 0 bases, leaving 8 bases between the germline ends. The CDR3 DNA reads TGCAGCGTTTTGACGAGCTCCTACGAGCAGTACTTC. Translation: CSVLTSSYEQYF.

The chain joins TRBV13 to TRBJ2-7, with D possibly being TRBD2 (7 bases). Germline CDR1 is PRHDT and CDR2 is FYEKMQ (reference sequence). This CDR3 region has 11 residues. V dropped 8 bases and J dropped 5 bases, with 10 bases sitting between them. The CDR3 region is CASRGGDEQYF. The CDR3 region has the DNA TGTGCCAGCCGAGGGGGGGACGAGCAGTACTTC.